The rows below give T cell receptor beta chains drawn from one sample of a study of monozygotic twins with inflammatory bowel disease. TCRdb reanalyzed the 5' RACE reads and collapses them to one entry per CDR3 protein, without DNA. Across 350,000 to 550,000 distinct CDR3 sequences, the top ten clones capture approximately 2.4% of the sample. The sequencing sample was made of blood. Receptors originate from a human donor with ulcerative colitis or Crohn's disease, or a healthy co-twin of an affected twin (not recorded which). The CDR3 runs from the conserved cysteine through the conserved F or W.

TRBJ1-1	TRBV5-1	CASSGGPGPPEAFF
TRBJ2-7	TRBV18	CASSPPMTGGNSVGYEQYF
TRBJ1-3	TRBV29-1	CSGLTGTTGNTIYF
TRBJ2-5	TRBV18	CASSPAGQPQETQYF
TRBJ1-5	TRBV12-3/TRBV12-4	CASSAGQPSNQPQHF
TRBJ1-5	TRBV12-3/TRBV12-4	CASRQNQGGNQPQHF
TRBJ2-3	TRBV20-1	CSARDVGGTQYF
TRBJ1-5	TRBV6-5	CASSSSTGASNQPQHF
TRBJ2-7	TRBV5-1	CASSFDRVISYEQYF
TRBJ1-2	TRBV7-3	CASSPGTGVSGYTF
TRBJ1-1	TRBV7-6	CASSEQGMNTEAFF
TRBJ2-2	TRBV7-3	CASSLGPSEAGELFF
TRBJ2-7	TRBV20-1	CSASPFRTVGEQYF
TRBJ2-1	TRBV5-1	CASSPNRAEEQFF
TRBJ1-2	TRBV7-6	CASSSGGLTNYGYTF
TRBJ2-1	TRBV5-1	CASGWGEAYNEQFF
TRBJ1-4	TRBV12-3/TRBV12-4	CASSSLGVTEEKLFF
TRBJ2-3	TRBV7-3	CASSLAGQITDTQYF
TRBJ1-6	TRBV6-1	CASSEISPLHF
TRBJ2-7	TRBV6-5	CASSYSQRTGWYEQYF
TRBJ2-2	TRBV5-5	CASSPEDRTGELFF
TRBJ2-6	TRBV6-1	CASSDKFHSGANVLTF
TRBJ2-3	TRBV4-3	CASSQVTSGRGDTQYF
TRBJ2-2	TRBV4-3	CASRHSGRGTGELFF
TRBJ2-3	TRBV29-1	CSVENSVLEATQYF
TRBJ1-1	TRBV7-2	CASSSEQGFSTEAFF
TRBJ2-1	TRBV18	CASSPGQHFYNEQFF
TRBJ1-1	TRBV3-1	CASSQESPNTEAFF
TRBJ2-7	TRBV7-8	CASSSRPSGNSYEQYF
TRBJ2-4	TRBV5-4	CASSAAGTPGNIQYF
TRBJ2-1	TRBV5-1	CASSGDPFSNFNEQFF
TRBJ2-5	TRBV7-2	CASSSTVGLETQYF
TRBJ2-5	TRBV2	CASGSGTERETQYF
TRBJ1-1	TRBV12-3/TRBV12-4	CASRSNAAGTEAFF
TRBJ2-1	TRBV6-2/TRBV6-3	CASSPDRGRADNEQFF
TRBJ2-3	TRBV12-3/TRBV12-4	CASSVTADTQYF
TRBJ2-7	TRBV7-9	CASSYRQEPYEQYF
TRBJ2-1	TRBV20-1	CSASNNNEQFF
TRBJ2-3	TRBV6-2/TRBV6-3	CASSYSITPDTQYF
TRBJ2-1	TRBV12-3/TRBV12-4	CASSSPGSHYNEQFF
TRBJ2-7	TRBV5-1	CASRDSTYEQYF
TRBJ2-2	TRBV3-1	CASSPGQYTGELFF
TRBJ2-7	TRBV29-1	CSVETQFGYEQYF
TRBJ2-7	TRBV28	CASSLEREQYF
TRBJ2-7	TRBV5-1	CASSSELGPARSEQYF
TRBJ2-1	TRBV11-2	CASSLVIQGSNEQFF
TRBJ2-3	TRBV7-2	CASSLEFADTQYF
TRBJ2-1	TRBV2	CASSADLTEKQFF
TRBJ1-5	TRBV6-1	CASSPGRIVSNQPQHF
TRBJ2-3	TRBV7-9	CASSLATDTQYF
TRBJ1-2	TRBV5-6	CASSLARGVGGYTF
TRBJ2-7	TRBV5-6	CASSGDAYEQYF
TRBJ1-1	TRBV29-1	CSVGQDKGEAFF
TRBJ2-6	TRBV25-1	CASSDVRAGANVLTF
TRBJ2-7	TRBV6-1	CASSKNRVEAYEQYF
TRBJ2-1	TRBV30	CAWTTSGRIDEQFF
TRBJ1-2	TRBV7-2	CASSLGQGAGGYTF
TRBJ2-1	TRBV29-1	CSVEEVYGGSYNEQFF